These 17 T cell receptor beta chains originate from one sample sequenced in a study of regulatory dendritic cells for organ transplantation. Allogeneic regulatory or mature dendritic cells were co-cultured for 4 to 6 days with CFSE-labeled sorted T cells at 1:10. These receptors are not linked to any known antigen. The data were produced by immunoSEQ multiplex PCR, yet TCRdb's version contains in-frame clones alone and is incomplete. The table shows approximately 10,000 clones, with 75% occurring only once. Sequencing was carried out using memory CD4+ T cells from blood cultured with regulatory dendritic cells. The subset is: CD45RO+ memory T cells. The receptors stem from a human donor in good health.

This chain links TRBV28 with TRBJ1-1, with D hard to call. In germline, CDR1 is MDHEN, CDR2 SYDVKM. The CDR3 has 13 residues. Trimming stripped 3 bases from V and 5 bases from J, with 10 bases between. CDR3 in DNA: TGTGCCAGCAGTTTGGAGGCGCCTACTGAAGCTTTCTTT. Translating gives CASSLEAPTEAFF.

This chain links TRBV6-5 with TRBJ1-5; D not certain. V lost 7 bases, J lost 0 bases, and 13 bases lay in between. Germline lookup yields CDR1 MNHEY and CDR2 SVGAGI. This CDR3 has 15 amino acids. The DNA for the CDR3 is TGTGCCAGCAACCAAAGACATAATAGCAATCAGCCCCAGCATTTT. The encoded protein is CASNQRHNSNQPQHF.

This clone was observed a handful of times. This chain connects TRBV20-1 to TRBJ1-1, with TRBD1 matching over 8 bases. Germline V gene sequence: CDR1 DFQATT, CDR2 SNEGSKA (reference sequence). The CDR3 is 10 amino acids. Trimming at V came to 5 bases and at J to 12 bases, leaving 5 bases not matched to a gene. The CDR3 loop reads CSALDRETFF. The CDR3 DNA is TGCAGTGCTCTGGACAGGGAGACTTTCTTT.

The V call is TRBV19, the J call TRBJ2-1; D is possibly TRBD2 (5 bases). The CDR3 runs to 16 residues. V was clipped by 2 bases and J by 0 bases, with 11 bases between them. Germline V gene data show CDR1 as LNHDA and CDR2 as SQIVND (reference sequence). CDR3 in DNA: TGTGCCAGTAGTATAATGGCGGCGGGCTCCTACAATGAGCAGTTCTTC. Protein sequence: CASSIMAAGSYNEQFF.

The genes are TRBV6-1 and TRBJ1-5, with D perhaps matching TRBD1 (6 bases). Germline CDR1 MNHNS, CDR2 SASEGT. This CDR3 region has 14 residues. The V end was cut by 6 bases, the J end by 6 bases, with 15 bases between. The CDR3 DNA reads TGTGCCAGCAGCCCAACAGGGATGCTTCAGCCCCAGCATTTT. The encoded protein is CASSPTGMLQPQHF.

This sequence joins TRBV7-8 and TRBJ1-2; 11 bases agree with TRBD1. CDR3 length equals 14 residues. J gave up 7 bases and V 5 bases, and 6 bases lay outside the gene matches. CDR1 SGHVS and CDR2 FQNEAQ come from the germline V gene. CDR3 sequence: CASSEGQGARGYTF. The CDR3 DNA follows: TGTGCCAGCAGCGAAGGACAGGGGGCGCGTGGCTACACCTTC.

V usage is TRBV11-3 and J usage is TRBJ2-3; 10 positions agree with TRBD2. V lost 5 bases to trimming and J lost 1 base; unmatched junction nucleotides: 6. This CDR3 is built from 16 residues. Germline V CDR1 and CDR2: SGHNT, YENEEA. The chain's CDR3 is CASSPLAGARTDTQYF. The CDR3 DNA reads TGTGCCAGCAGCCCTCTAGCGGGGGCCCGCACAGATACGCAGTATTTT.

The rearrangement uses TRBV2 and TRBJ1-5; D uncertain. CDR3 length: 13 amino acids. In germline, CDR1 is SNHLY, CDR2 FYNNEI. V gave up 7 bases and J gave up 6 bases, with 13 bases separating them. The CDR3 is CASTEEGGQPQHF. The CDR3 coding sequence is TGTGCCAGCACCGAGGAGGGCGGTCAGCCCCAGCATTTT. Combining the CDR3 with reference TRBV2 and TRBJ1-5 gives the whole variable domain EPEVTQTPSHQVTQMGQEVILRCVPISNHLYFYWYRQILGQKVEFLVSFYNNEISEKSEIFDDQFSVERPDGSNFTLKIRSTKLEDSAMYFCASTEEGGQPQHFGDGTRLSIL.

This chain links TRBV14 with TRBJ1-2; weak D call: TRBD1 (5 bases). The CDR3 consists of 14 residues. Looked up from germline, CDR1 is SGHDN and CDR2 is FVKESK. Trimming left V 1 base short and J 4 bases short, with 10 bases between. The CDR3 DNA sequence: TGTGCCAGCAGCCAAGTGGCAGGGCCCTATGGCTACACCTTC. Translating gives CASSQVAGPYGYTF.

V usage is TRBV4-1 and J usage is TRBJ2-5; D is unresolved. The V and J ends lost 0 bases and 7 bases respectively, with 6 bases between them. The CDR3 length is 12 residues. CDR1 is MGHRA and CDR2 is YSYEKL in the germline V gene. The CDR3 here is CASSQDRGTQYF. In DNA form, the CDR3 reads TGCGCCAGCAGCCAAGATCGCGGGACCCAGTACTTC.

Written as DNA, the CDR3 is TGTGCCAGCAGCATAACAGGGTACGAGTTGCACGAGCAGTACTTC. It translates to CASSITGYELHEQYF. The chain joins TRBV5-8 to TRBJ2-7, with D possibly being TRBD1 (6 bases). V lost 4 bases to trimming and J lost 5 bases, with 19 bases between them. From germline, CDR1 is SGHTS and CDR2 YDEGEE. The CDR3 is 15 residues long.

The chain uses TRBV6-1 and TRBJ2-5, with 12 bases fitting TRBD2. Germline V CDR1 and CDR2: MNHNS, SASEGT. The ends lost 7 bases at V and 4 bases at J; junction bases unmatched: 4. The CDR3 consists of 14 residues. Here the CDR3 DNA reads TGTGCCAGCACTAGCGGGGGGGCCGGAGAGACCCAGTACTTC. The encoded protein is CASTSGGAGETQYF.

This clone appeared a single time. This chain links TRBV2 with TRBJ2-1; 7 positions agree with TRBD2. Germline V gene sequence: CDR1 SNHLY, CDR2 FYNNEI. V lost 8 bases to trimming and J lost 12 bases; unmatched junction nucleotides: 16. The CDR3 extends over 14 amino acids. CDR3 residues: CASAPQGKLARQFF. In nucleotides, the CDR3 is TGTGCCAGCGCACCGCAAGGGAAACTAGCGCGGCAGTTCTTC.

The chain employs TRBV6-6 and TRBJ1-2, with 9 bases that match TRBD1. The junction had 10 bases not matched to a gene; V was cut back by 6 bases and J by 8 bases. The CDR3 runs to 14 residues. Looked up from germline, CDR1 is MNHNY and CDR2 is SVGAGI (reference sequence). Here the CDR3 DNA reads TGTGCCAGCAGCCGCGGGACAGGGAGGGAAGGCTACACCTTC. It translates to CASSRGTGREGYTF.

This chain links TRBV5-6 with TRBJ2-5, with a possible D match to TRBD2 (7 bases). The germline CDR1 and CDR2 sequences are SGHDT and YYEEEE. V was pared by 4 bases and J by 5 bases, with 15 bases between. The CDR3 consists of 14 residues. The CDR3 sequence: CASSGGGAVETQYF. The CDR3 nucleotides are TGTGCCAGCAGCGGTGGGGGGGCGGTTGAGACCCAGTACTTC.

The V call is TRBV7-2, the J call TRBJ2-2; 7 bases line up with TRBD2. Germline CDR1 and CDR2: SGHTA and FQGNSA. V lost 6 bases to trimming and J lost 5 bases; unmatched junction nucleotides: 6. The CDR3 loop spans 14 amino acids. The CDR3 protein is CASSYTGGTGELFF. The CDR3 nucleotides read TGTGCCAGCAGTTATACCGGGGGGACCGGGGAGCTGTTTTTT.

The chain combines TRBV5-8 with TRBJ2-5, with no clear D. CDR3 length: 15 residues. Per germline, CDR1 SGHTS and CDR2 YDEGEE. Trimming took 3 bases from V and 0 from J, leaving 12 bases between them. The CDR3 spells CASSSLTTNQETQYF. The CDR3 DNA follows: TGTGCCAGCAGCTCACTCACTACCAACCAAGAGACCCAGTACTTC.